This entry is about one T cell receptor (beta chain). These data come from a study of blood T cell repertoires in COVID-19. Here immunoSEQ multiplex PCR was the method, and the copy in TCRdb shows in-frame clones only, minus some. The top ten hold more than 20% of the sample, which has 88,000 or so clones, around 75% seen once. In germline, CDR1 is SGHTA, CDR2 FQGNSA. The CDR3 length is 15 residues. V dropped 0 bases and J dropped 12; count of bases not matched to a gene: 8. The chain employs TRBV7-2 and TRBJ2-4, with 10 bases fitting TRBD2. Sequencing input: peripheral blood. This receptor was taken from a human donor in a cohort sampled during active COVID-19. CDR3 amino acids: CASSLASPSGSYQYF. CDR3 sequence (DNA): TGTGCCAGCAGCTTAGCCTCCCCTAGCGGGAGTTATCAGTACTTC.